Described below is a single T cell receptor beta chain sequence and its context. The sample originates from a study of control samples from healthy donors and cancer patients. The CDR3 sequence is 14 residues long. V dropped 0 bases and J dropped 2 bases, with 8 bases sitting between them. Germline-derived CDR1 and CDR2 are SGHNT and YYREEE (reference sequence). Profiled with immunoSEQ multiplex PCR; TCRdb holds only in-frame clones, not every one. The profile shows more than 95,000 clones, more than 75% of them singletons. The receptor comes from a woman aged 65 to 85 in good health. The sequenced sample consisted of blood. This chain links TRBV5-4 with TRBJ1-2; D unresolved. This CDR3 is CASSLVGLNYGYTF. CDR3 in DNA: TGTGCCAGCAGCTTGGTAGGTTTAAACTATGGCTACACCTTC.